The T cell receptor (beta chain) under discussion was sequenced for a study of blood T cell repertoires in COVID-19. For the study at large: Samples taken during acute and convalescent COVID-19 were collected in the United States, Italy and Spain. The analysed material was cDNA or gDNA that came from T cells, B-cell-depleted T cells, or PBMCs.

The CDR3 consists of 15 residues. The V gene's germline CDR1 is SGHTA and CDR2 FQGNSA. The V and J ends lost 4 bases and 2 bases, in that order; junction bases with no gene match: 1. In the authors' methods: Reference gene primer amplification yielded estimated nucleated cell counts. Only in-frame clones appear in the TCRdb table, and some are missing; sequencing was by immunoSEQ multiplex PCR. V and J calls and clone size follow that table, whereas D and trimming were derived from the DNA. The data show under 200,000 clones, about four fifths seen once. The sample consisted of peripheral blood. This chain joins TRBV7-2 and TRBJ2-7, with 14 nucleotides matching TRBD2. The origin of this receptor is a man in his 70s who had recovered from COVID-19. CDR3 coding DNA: TGTGCCAGCAGCTCGGGACTAGCGGGAGCCTACGAGCAGTACTTC. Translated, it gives CASSSGLAGAYEQYF.